The clone carrying this T cell receptor (beta chain) appeared a single time. The data were taken from a study of blood T cell repertoires in COVID-19. Study in general: From the United States, Italy and Spain came samples of acute and convalescent COVID-19. In each case, the material was cDNA or gDNA derived from T cells, B-cell-depleted T cells, or PBMCs.

In the original workflow: Reference gene primer amplification yielded estimated nucleated cell counts. Clones were sequenced by immunoSEQ multiplex PCR, and TCRdb holds only the in-frame ones, with some missing. V and J calls and clone size are those listed in that table; D and trimming were worked out from the DNA. Of some 100,000 clones in the sample, 83% were seen once. The source is a woman aged 55-69 years with acute or convalescent COVID-19. Sequencing used peripheral blood.

Here the CDR3 reads CASSLPFSGTEAFF. CDR3 nucleotides: TGTGCCAGCAGTCTCCCCTTTTCGGGGACTGAAGCTTTCTTT. V is TRBV28 and J is TRBJ1-1; no clear D gene. Germline CDR1 reads MDHEN; CDR2 reads SYDVKM. CDR3 length: 14 residues. Trimming removed 5 bases from V and 5 bases from J, with 15 bases in between.